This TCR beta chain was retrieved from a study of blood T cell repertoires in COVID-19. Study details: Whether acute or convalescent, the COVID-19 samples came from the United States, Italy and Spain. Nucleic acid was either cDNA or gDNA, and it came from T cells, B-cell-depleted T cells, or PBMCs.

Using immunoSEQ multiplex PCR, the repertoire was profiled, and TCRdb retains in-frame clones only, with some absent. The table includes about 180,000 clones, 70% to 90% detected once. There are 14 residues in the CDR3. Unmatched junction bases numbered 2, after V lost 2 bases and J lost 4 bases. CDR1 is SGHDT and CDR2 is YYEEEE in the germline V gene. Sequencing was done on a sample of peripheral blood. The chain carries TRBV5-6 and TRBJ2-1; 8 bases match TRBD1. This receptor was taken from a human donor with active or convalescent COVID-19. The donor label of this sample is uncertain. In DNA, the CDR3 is TGTGCCAGCAGCTTTAGACAGGGGTACAATGAGCAGTTCTTC. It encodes CASSFRQGYNEQFF.